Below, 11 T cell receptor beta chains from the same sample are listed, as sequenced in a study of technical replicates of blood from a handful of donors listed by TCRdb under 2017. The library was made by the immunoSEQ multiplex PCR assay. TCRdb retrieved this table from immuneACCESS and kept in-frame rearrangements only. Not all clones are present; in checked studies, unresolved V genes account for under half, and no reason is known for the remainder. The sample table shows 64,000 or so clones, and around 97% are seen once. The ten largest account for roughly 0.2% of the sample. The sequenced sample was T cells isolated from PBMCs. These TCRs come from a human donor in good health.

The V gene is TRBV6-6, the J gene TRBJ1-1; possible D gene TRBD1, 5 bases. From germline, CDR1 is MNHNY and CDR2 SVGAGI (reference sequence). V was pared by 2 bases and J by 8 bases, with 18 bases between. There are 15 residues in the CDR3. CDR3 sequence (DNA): TGTGCCAGCAGTTACCCCTTCAGGGTGGGGGGGGAAGCTTTCTTT. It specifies CASSYPFRVGGEAFF.

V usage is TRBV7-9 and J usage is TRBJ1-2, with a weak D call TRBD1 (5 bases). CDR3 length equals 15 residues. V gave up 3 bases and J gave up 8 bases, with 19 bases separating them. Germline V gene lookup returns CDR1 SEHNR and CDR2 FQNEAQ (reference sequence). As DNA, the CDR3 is TGTGCCAGCAGCTTGTGGGGGAGGGCCTTCGACGGCTACACCTTC. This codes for CASSLWGRAFDGYTF.

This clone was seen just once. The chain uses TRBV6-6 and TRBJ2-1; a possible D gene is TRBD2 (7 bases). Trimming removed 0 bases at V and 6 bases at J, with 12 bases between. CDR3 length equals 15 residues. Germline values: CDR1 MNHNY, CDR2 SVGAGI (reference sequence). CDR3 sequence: CASSYSRGATNEQFF. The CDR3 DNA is TGTGCCAGCAGTTACTCCCGGGGGGCTACCAATGAGCAGTTCTTC.

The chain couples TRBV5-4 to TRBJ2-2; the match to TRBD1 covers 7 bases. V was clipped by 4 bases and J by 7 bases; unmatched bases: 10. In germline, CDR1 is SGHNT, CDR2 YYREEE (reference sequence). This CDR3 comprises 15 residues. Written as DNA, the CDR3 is TGTGCCAGCAGCCCTGACAGGGTATACGGCGGGGAGCTGTTTTTT. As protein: CASSPDRVYGGELFF.

This CDR3 reads CAINAAGGLEDTQYF. The CDR3 nucleotides are TGTGCCATCAACGCGGCGGGAGGACTTGAGGATACGCAGTATTTT. The rearrangement uses TRBV10-3 and TRBJ2-3; 8 nucleotides agree with TRBD2. This CDR3 has 15 amino acids. CDR1 is ENHRY and CDR2 is SYGVKD in the germline V gene. Trimming removed 7 bases from V and 6 bases from J; junction bases left unmatched: 12.

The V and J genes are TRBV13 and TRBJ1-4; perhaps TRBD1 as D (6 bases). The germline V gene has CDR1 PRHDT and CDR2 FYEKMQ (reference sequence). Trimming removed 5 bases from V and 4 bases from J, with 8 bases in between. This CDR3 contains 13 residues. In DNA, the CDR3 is TGTGCCAGCAGCCCACAGGGTAATGAAAAACTGTTTTTT. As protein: CASSPQGNEKLFF.

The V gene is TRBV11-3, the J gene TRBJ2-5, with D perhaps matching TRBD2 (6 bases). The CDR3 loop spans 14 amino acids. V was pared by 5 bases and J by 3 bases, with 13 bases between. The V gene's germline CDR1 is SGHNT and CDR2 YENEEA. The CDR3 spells CASSITGREETQYF. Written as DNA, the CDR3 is TGTGCCAGCAGCATTACCGGGAGAGAAGAGACCCAGTACTTC.

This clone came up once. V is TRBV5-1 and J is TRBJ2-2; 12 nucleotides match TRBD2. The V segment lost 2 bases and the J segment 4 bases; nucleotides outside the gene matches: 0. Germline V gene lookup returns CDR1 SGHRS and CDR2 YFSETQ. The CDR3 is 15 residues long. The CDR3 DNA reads TGCGCCAGCAGCTTACTAGCGGGAGGCACCGGGGAGCTGTTTTTT. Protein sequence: CASSLLAGGTGELFF.

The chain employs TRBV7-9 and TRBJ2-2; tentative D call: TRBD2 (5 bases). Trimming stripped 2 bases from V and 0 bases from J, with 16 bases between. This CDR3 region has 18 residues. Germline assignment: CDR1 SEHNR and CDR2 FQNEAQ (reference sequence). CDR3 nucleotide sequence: TGTGCCAGCAGCTTATGGGTCGGGCTAGCTGCGAACACCGGGGAGCTGTTTTTT. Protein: CASSLWVGLAANTGELFF.

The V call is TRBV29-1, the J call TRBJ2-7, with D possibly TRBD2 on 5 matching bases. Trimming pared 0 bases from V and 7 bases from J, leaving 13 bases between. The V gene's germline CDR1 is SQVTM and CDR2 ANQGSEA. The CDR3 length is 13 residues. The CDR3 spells CSVEDPGRGEQYF. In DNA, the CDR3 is TGCAGCGTTGAAGATCCAGGTAGAGGGGAGCAGTACTTC.

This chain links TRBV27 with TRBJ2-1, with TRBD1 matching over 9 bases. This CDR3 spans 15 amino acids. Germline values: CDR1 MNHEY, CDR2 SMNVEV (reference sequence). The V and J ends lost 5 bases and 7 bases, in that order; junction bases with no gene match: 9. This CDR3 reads CASSPDGTGFNEQFF. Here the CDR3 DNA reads TGTGCCAGCAGTCCTGACGGGACAGGGTTTAATGAGCAGTTCTTC.